This is a list of T cell receptor beta chains from one sample in a study of cytomegalovirus exposure and HLA in healthy donors. Generated by immunoSEQ multiplex PCR, the TCRdb table keeps only in-frame clones and is missing some. The data hold about 150,000 clones, with 73% observed a single time. What was sequenced was PBMCs. The source of these receptors is a young woman in good health and CMV-seropositive. CDR3s include the opening cysteine and the closing phenylalanine or tryptophan. Fields, in order: D gene, clone size, V gene, J gene, CDR3 protein, CDR3 DNA. A D gene is named only where the DNA matches it firmly. Only part of the rows carry a size: once, few, many, or a class if the clone is expanded.

.	few	TRBV5-6	TRBJ1-5	CASSHRDFGQPQHF	TGTGCCAGCAGCCACAGGGATTTCGGTCAGCCCCAGCATTTT
TRBD1	.	TRBV5-4	TRBJ1-2	CASSLVGTVYGYTF	TGTGCCAGCAGCTTGGTCGGGACAGTCTATGGCTACACCTTC
.	.	TRBV27	TRBJ1-1	CASSFLMNTEAFF	TGTGCCAGCAGTTTCTTAATGAACACTGAAGCTTTCTTT
.	.	TRBV29-1	TRBJ1-1	CSVETAGIGAFF	TGCAGCGTTGAGACCGCCGGGATCGGAGCTTTCTTT
TRBD2	.	TRBV5-4	TRBJ2-1	CASSLVGRGYNEQFF	TGTGCCAGCAGCTTGGTGGGGCGGGGGTACAATGAGCAGTTCTTC
.	.	TRBV4-3	TRBJ2-1	CASSQGLEGSEQFF	TGCGCCAGCAGCCAAGGACTGGAAGGGAGTGAGCAGTTCTTC
.	.	TRBV10-3	TRBJ1-1	CAISAVNTEAFF	TGTGCCATCAGTGCGGTAAACACTGAAGCTTTCTTT
.	.	TRBV4-3	TRBJ2-7	CASSPYNGREQYF	TGCGCCAGCAGCCCTTATAATGGGCGCGAGCAGTACTTC
.	.	TRBV7-8	TRBJ2-1	CASSSPVRQTYNEQFF	TGTGCCAGCAGCTCCCCAGTTAGACAAACCTACAATGAGCAGTTCTTC
.	.	TRBV10-1	TRBJ1-1	CASSEIGGRPSEAFF	TGCGCCAGCAGTGAGATCGGGGGGCGTCCTTCTGAAGCTTTCTTT
.	few	TRBV9	TRBJ2-5	CASSVGGTRGETQYF	TGTGCCAGCAGCGTAGGGGGGACGCGGGGAGAGACCCAGTACTTC
TRBD1	.	TRBV4-3	TRBJ1-4	CASSQEILTGQEIEKLFF	TGCGCCAGCAGCCAAGAAATTCTGACCGGACAGGAAATTGAAAAACTGTTTTTT
.	.	TRBV19	TRBJ2-7	CASTFTGAGSYEQYF	TGTGCCAGTACCTTCACTGGGGCAGGTTCGTACGAGCAGTACTTC
TRBD1	.	TRBV2	TRBJ2-7	CASRWTGGHEQYF	TGTGCCAGCAGGTGGACAGGGGGTCACGAGCAGTACTTC
.	.	TRBV9	TRBJ1-3	CASSATGFSGNTIYF	TGTGCCAGCAGCGCTACAGGGTTCTCTGGAAACACCATATATTTT
.	once	TRBV5-8	TRBJ2-1	CASSLGRRGNYNEQFF	TGTGCCAGCAGCTTGGGTCGGCGGGGTAACTACAATGAGCAGTTCTTC
TRBD1	few	TRBV19	TRBJ2-5	CASSDTGGRETQYF	TGTGCCAGTAGCGACACAGGGGGCCGGGAGACCCAGTACTTC
.	.	TRBV30	TRBJ2-7	CAWSVLRTYEQYF	TGTGCCTGGAGTGTTCTACGAACCTACGAGCAGTACTTC
.	.	TRBV5-4	TRBJ2-1	CASSSPLEGESYNEQFF	TGTGCCAGCAGCTCGCCGTTAGAGGGGGAGTCCTACAATGAGCAGTTCTTC
TRBD1	.	TRBV7-8	TRBJ1-2	CASSRDSTGGRCGYTF	TGTGCCAGCAGCAGGGATTCGACAGGGGGTCGGTGCGGCTACACCTTC